The sequence of this T cell receptor (beta chain) was determined in a study of T cells in Graves' hyperthyroidism and ophthalmopathy (dated by TCRdb to between 2018 and 2021). Describing the broader study: Peripheral blood samples were taken at the time of initial diagnosis, prior to any treatment. To identify TCR V-J signatures that set the groups apart, the researchers used a discovery cohort of approximately 98 patients, made up of 40 to 45 with Graves' ophthalmopathy and around 58 with stable Graves' hyperthyroidism. Prospective prediction of ophthalmopathy was tested in an independent validation cohort consisting of 18 hyperthyroidism patients and around 16 patients who later progressed to ophthalmopathy. The approximately 100 discovery patients were randomly split 7:3 into training and test sets. In addition, the study compared T-cell repertoires in thyroid tissue and in blood from over 5 Graves' hyperthyroidism patients. After sampling, hyperthyroidism patients received methimazole starting at 30 mg daily, and ophthalmopathy patients received high-dose intravenous methylprednisolone. The paper describes TCR Vbeta CDR3 sequencing of 130 to 150 peripheral blood samples, made up of roughly 40 ophthalmopathy patients, around 73 hyperthyroidism patients and around 17 progressor patients.

The TCR beta CDR3 regions were amplified from the RNA transcripts. The first round of RT-PCR for the TCR CDR3 was performed with the HTBI primer set and the Qiagen OneStep RT-PCR kit. Libraries were constructed in a second round of multiplex PCR, after which size selection and purification were carried out. Sequencing of the libraries was done on an Illumina HiSeq2000 using paired-end 100 bp reads. The study's processing was this. SOAPnuke was used to process the raw data, removing reads that contained adapters or uncalled bases, had a mean Phred below 15, or lacked an exact match to the constant primer or identifier. COPE v1.2.5 was used to merge the high-quality paired reads, and each unique nucleotide sequence was defined as a clonotype. MiTCR v1.1 was used to align the clonotypes against IMGT TRBV, TRBD and TRBJ reference segments. Analysis was restricted to V-J combinations with a frequency above 0.0001, which covered about 99% of repertoires. The TCS score was defined as F50 (clonal expansion) divided by E x V (chaos), with BLOSUM62-based TCRdist calculated between CDR3 peptides within each V-J. Welch's t-statistics and random forest reduced 500 to 550 V-J features to 10 to 15, which were used in a naive Bayes classifier (R e1071). The public reads were reprocessed in TCRdb via fastp at Q25 and MiXCR, keeping in-frame beta chains. Every distinct CDR3 protein forms one entry, paired with its most common genes and DNA. For this entry, the V and J calls and clone size follow TCRdb and not the study's own pipeline. The sample table records approximately 400,000 distinct CDR3 sequences; 20% to 30% of these occur just once. The leading ten clones occupy about 70% of the sample.

A patient counted as having stable Graves' hyperthyroidism if no progression to ophthalmopathy occurred over 18 months of follow-up. The hyperthyroidism patients were between 18 and 65 years old and newly diagnosed, with a disease duration of less than 2 months. Patients with uncontrolled infections, other autoimmune diseases, pregnancy or lactation were excluded. Diagnoses were established on the basis of clinical symptoms, serum thyroxine and TRAb, thyroid ultrasound, and orbital computed tomography. PBMCs were isolated from 8 to 10 ml of fresh peripheral blood by Ficoll-Paque density gradient centrifugation. Total RNA was extracted using Trizol reagent, and RNA quality was assessed on an Agilent 2100 Bioanalyzer. CDR1 and CDR2 (LNHDA, SQIVND) derive from the germline V gene (reference sequence). The CDR3 holds 14 amino acids from the cysteine to the phenylalanine. Just the 42-base CDR3 DNA is kept, in frame starting at base 1. V is shortened by 5 bases, J by 0 bases, and the region joining them spans 10 bases.

Study-wide conclusions, independent of this receptor: No statistical method was used to fix the sample size in advance, and group allocation was not hidden from the investigators. A model built on a 13 V-J signature distinguished ophthalmopathy from stable hyperthyroidism, reaching around 88% sensitivity and about 81% specificity in cross-validation and 80%/75% in testing. During validation, the model predicted progression to ophthalmopathy a median of about 6.5 months ahead of onset, with almost 71% sensitivity and around 72% specificity. Blood samples also contained most of the expanded thyroid clonotypes (frequency above 0.001), which suggests that blood repertoires may reflect thyroid immune responses.

About this clonotype itself: Its antigen specificity is not known. No much larger clone exists at a distance of one base, and base qualities are not known.

The source is a man aged 50 to 59 with Graves' hyperthyroidism. Sequences were obtained from blood. This sequence uses TRBV19 and TRBJ1-2; the D gene is perhaps TRBD1, from 6 matching bases. The CDR3 protein sequence reads: CASSGQTTNYGYTF. The nucleotide sequence reads as follows: TGTGCCAGTAGTGGACAGACTACTAACTATGGCTACACCTTC. Full variable domain (CDR3 extended with the reference TRBV19 and TRBJ1-2 proteins): DGGITQSPKYLFRKEGQNVTLSCEQNLNHDAMYWYRQDPGQGLRLIYYSQIVNDFQKGDIAEGYSVSREKKESFPLTVTSAQKNPTAFYLCASSGQTTNYGYTFGSGTRLTVV.